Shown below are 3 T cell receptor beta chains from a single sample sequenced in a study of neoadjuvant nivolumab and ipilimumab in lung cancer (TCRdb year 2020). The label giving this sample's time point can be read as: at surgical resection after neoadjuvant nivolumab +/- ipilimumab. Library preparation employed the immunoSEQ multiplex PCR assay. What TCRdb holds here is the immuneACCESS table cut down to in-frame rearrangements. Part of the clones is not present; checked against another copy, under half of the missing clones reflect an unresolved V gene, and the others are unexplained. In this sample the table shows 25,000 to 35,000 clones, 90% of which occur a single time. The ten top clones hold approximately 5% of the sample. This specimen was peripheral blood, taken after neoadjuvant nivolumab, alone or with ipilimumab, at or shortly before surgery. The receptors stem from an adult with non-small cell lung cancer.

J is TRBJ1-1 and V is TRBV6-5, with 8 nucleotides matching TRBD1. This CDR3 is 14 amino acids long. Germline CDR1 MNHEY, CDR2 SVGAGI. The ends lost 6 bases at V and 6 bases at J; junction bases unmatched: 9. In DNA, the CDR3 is TGTGCCAGCAGAGGACAGGGTGAAAGTGCTGAAGCTTTCTTT. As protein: CASRGQGESAEAFF.

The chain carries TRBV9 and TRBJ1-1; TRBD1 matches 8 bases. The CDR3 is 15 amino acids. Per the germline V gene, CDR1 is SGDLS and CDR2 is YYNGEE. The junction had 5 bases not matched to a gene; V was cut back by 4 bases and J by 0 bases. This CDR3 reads CASSPSGGVNTEAFF. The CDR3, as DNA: TGTGCCAGCAGCCCCTCAGGGGGCGTGAACACTGAAGCTTTCTTT.

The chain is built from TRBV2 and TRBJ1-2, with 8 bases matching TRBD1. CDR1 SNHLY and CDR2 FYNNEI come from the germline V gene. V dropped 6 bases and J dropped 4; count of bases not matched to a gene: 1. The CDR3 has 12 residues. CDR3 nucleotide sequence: TGTGCCAGCAGACAGGGGGTCTATGGCTACACCTTC. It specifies CASRQGVYGYTF.